A selection of T cell receptor beta chains follows, all from one sample in a study of shared clonotypes between healthy human individuals. Method: immunoSEQ multiplex PCR; TCRdb's copy keeps in-frame clones and lacks some. The sample shows roughly 680,000 clones, roughly 72% of them seen only once. What was sequenced was memory CD4+ T cells sorted from blood. The source is a woman in her twenties or thirties in good health. Each CDR3 is given with its conserved first and last residue. A D gene is named only where the DNA matches it firmly. Clone sizes are given selectively: once, few, many, or a class where the clone is expanded.

NA TRBJ2-7 TRBV7-9 many CASSSAFEHYEQYF TGTGCCAGCAGCTCCGCATTCGAGCACTACGAGCAGTACTTC
NA TRBJ1-2 TRBV5-1 NA CASSLDQGRKGYTF TGCGCCAGCAGCTTGGATCAGGGAAGAAAGGGCTACACCTTC
TRBD1 TRBJ2-5 TRBV7-3 NA CASGTGGQETQYF TGTGCCAGCGGGACAGGGGGCCAAGAGACCCAGTACTTC
NA TRBJ1-1 TRBV4-1 NA CASRNRATNTEAFF TGCGCCAGCAGGAACAGGGCCACGAACACTGAAGCTTTCTTT
NA TRBJ1-3 TRBV11-2 NA CASSLVGVGNTIYF TGTGCCAGCAGCTTAGTCGGTGTTGGAAACACCATATATTTT
NA TRBJ2-5 TRBV27 NA CASSTIGGRETQYF TGTGCCAGCAGTACCATAGGGGGGAGGGAGACCCAGTACTTC
TRBD1 TRBJ1-2 TRBV5-8 few CASSTRTGNYGYTF TGTGCCAGCAGCACCCGGACAGGGAACTATGGCTACACCTTC
NA TRBJ2-2 TRBV2 many CASTGDANTGELFF TGTGCCAGCACGGGAGACGCGAACACCGGGGAGCTGTTTTTT
NA TRBJ1-2 TRBV2 NA CASRTFRAVGNYGYTF TGTGCCAGCAGGACCTTTCGGGCGGTTGGTAACTATGGCTACACCTTC
NA TRBJ2-1 TRBV25-1 NA CASSGSHSYNEQFF TGTGCCAGCAGTGGAAGCCACTCCTACAATGAGCAGTTCTTC
TRBD1 TRBJ1-4 TRBV28 NA CASSSPHPTGVGKLFF TGTGCCAGCAGTTCCCCGCACCCGACAGGGGTCGGAAAACTGTTTTTT
NA TRBJ2-7 TRBV10-2 NA CASSDVRYEQYF TGCGCCAGCAGTGATGTTCGCTACGAGCAGTACTTC
NA TRBJ1-2 TRBV19 NA CASSIARGYTF TGTGCCAGTAGTATTGCGAGGGGCTACACCTTC
TRBD1 TRBJ2-2 TRBV5-4 NA CASSSQGITGELFF TGTGCCAGCAGCTCACAGGGGATCACCGGGGAGCTGTTTTTT
NA TRBJ1-4 TRBV5-1 many CASSPGAGDSEKLFF TGCGCCAGCAGCCCGGGCGCAGGGGACTCAGAAAAACTGTTTTTT
NA TRBJ2-2 TRBV19 NA CASSITPGASAGELFF TGTGCCAGTAGTATTACTCCGGGGGCGTCCGCCGGGGAGCTGTTTTTT
NA TRBJ1-1 TRBV5-4 NA CASSEGRGFTEAFF TGTGCCAGCAGCGAGGGACGGGGTTTCACTGAAGCTTTCTTT
NA TRBJ1-2 TRBV2 NA CATRSGGGYTF TGTGCCACCCGGAGTGGGGGTGGCTACACCTTC
NA TRBJ2-1 TRBV4-1 NA CASSQVEDEQFF TGCGCCAGCAGCCAAGTAGAGGATGAGCAGTTCTTC
TRBD2 TRBJ2-5 TRBV14 NA CASSQGIIGGSSRETQYF TGTGCCAGCAGCCAAGGGATTATCGGCGGGAGTTCGCGGGAGACCCAGTACTTC
NA TRBJ2-5 TRBV2 NA CASSGEETQYF TGTGCCAGCAGTGGTGAGGAGACCCAGTACTTC
NA TRBJ2-2 TRBV9 once CASSEVNTGELFF TGTGCCAGCAGCGAGGTGAACACCGGGGAGCTGTTTTTT
NA TRBJ2-2 TRBV30 NA CASSWGSGNTGELFF TGTGCCTCGAGCTGGGGGAGCGGAAACACCGGGGAGCTGTTTTTT
NA TRBJ2-3 TRBV5-1 once CASSFRWTKNTDTQYF TGCGCCAGCAGCTTCCGATGGACAAAGAACACAGATACGCAGTATTTT
NA TRBJ1-4 TRBV5-1 NA CASSLLGNEKLFF TGCGCCAGCAGCTTGTTAGGTAATGAAAAACTGTTTTTT
NA TRBJ2-1 TRBV6-4 NA CASATATGNEQFF TGTGCCAGCGCCACAGCAACCGGGAATGAGCAGTTCTTC
NA TRBJ2-5 TRBV14 once CASSFMGPVETQYF TGTGCCAGCAGCTTTATGGGCCCGGTGGAGACCCAGTACTTC
NA TRBJ1-1 TRBV5-4 few CASSLPTTPGGDTEAFF TGTGCCAGCAGCTTGCCGACTACCCCGGGGGGGGACACTGAAGCTTTCTTT
TRBD1 TRBJ2-7 TRBV7-2 NA CASSLGTGRGHEQYF TGTGCCAGCAGCTTAGGAACGGGCAGGGGGCACGAGCAGTACTTC
TRBD2 TRBJ2-7 TRBV27 NA CASRTSGNSYEQYF TGTGCCAGCAGGACTAGCGGGAACTCCTACGAGCAGTACTTC
TRBD2 TRBJ2-4 TRBV4-1 NA CASSPGLAGGRAKNIQYF TGCGCCAGCAGCCCGGGACTAGCGGGAGGGCGAGCCAAAAACATTCAGTACTTC
NA TRBJ1-1 TRBV5-1 NA CASSTGLGATEAFF TGCGCCAGCAGCACAGGATTAGGGGCCACTGAAGCTTTCTTT
NA TRBJ1-5 TRBV7-9 NA CASSLASGQPQHF TGTGCCAGCAGCTTAGCAAGCGGGCAGCCCCAGCATTTT
NA TRBJ2-7 TRBV7-2 NA CASSLVSLVSHEQYF TGTGCCAGCAGCTTAGTTTCGTTGGTGTCCCACGAGCAGTACTTC
NA TRBJ2-3 TRBV9 NA CASSVGGWSTDTQYF TGTGCCAGCAGCGTAGGGGGCTGGAGCACAGATACGCAGTATTTT
TRBD2 TRBJ2-7 TRBV11-2 NA CASSSGLAGYYEQYF TGTGCCAGCAGCTCGGGGCTAGCGGGATACTACGAGCAGTACTTC
NA TRBJ2-7 TRBV18 NA CASSPAASYEQYF TGTGCCAGCTCACCAGCAGCCTCCTACGAGCAGTACTTC
NA TRBJ1-5 TRBV4-1 NA CASSQWGSNQPQHF TGCGCCAGCAGCCAATGGGGGAGCAACCAGCCCCAGCATTTT
TRBD2 TRBJ2-3 TRBV19 NA CASSTGWRAGGLTDTQYF TGTGCCAGTAGTACTGGATGGAGAGCGGGAGGCCTCACAGATACGCAGTATTTT
NA TRBJ2-7 TRBV15 few CATSRLTGTKAYEQYF TGTGCCACCAGCAGATTAACAGGGACGAAGGCCTACGAGCAGTACTTC
TRBD2 TRBJ2-1 TRBV11-2 NA CASSQERGAYNEQFF TGTGCCAGCAGCCAGGAGCGGGGAGCCTACAATGAGCAGTTCTTC
NA TRBJ2-7 TRBV6-6 NA CASSKTGPSSYEQYF TGTGCCAGCAGTAAAACGGGCCCGAGCTCCTACGAGCAGTACTTC
TRBD1 TRBJ1-4 TRBV27 NA CASSRDRSNEKLFF TGTGCCAGTAGCAGGGACAGGTCTAATGAAAAACTGTTTTTT
NA TRBJ2-3 TRBV18 NA CASSPPGSPTDTQYF TGTGCCAGCTCACCACCCGGGAGTCCCACAGATACGCAGTATTTT
NA TRBJ2-7 TRBV27 NA CASSFGRGYEQYF TGTGCCAGCAGTTTCGGCAGGGGTTACGAGCAGTACTTC
NA TRBJ2-1 TRBV5-1 NA CASSSGTPPGNEQFF TGCGCCAGCAGCTCCGGGACTCCCCCCGGGAATGAGCAGTTCTTC
NA TRBJ2-7 TRBV11-2 once CASSPGHEQYF TGTGCCAGCAGCCCCGGGCACGAGCAGTACTTC
NA TRBJ2-1 TRBV6-5 once CASGRSSYNEQFF TGTGCCAGCGGTCGGAGCTCCTACAATGAGCAGTTCTTC
NA TRBJ2-5 TRBV5-1 NA CASSLGPSKETQYF TGCGCCAGCAGCTTGGGACCTAGCAAGGAGACCCAGTACTTC
TRBD1 TRBJ1-2 TRBV6-1 NA CASRDRQGGNYGYTF TGTGCCAGCAGAGACCGACAGGGAGGCAACTATGGCTACACCTTC